The 5 T cell receptor beta chains presented below share a single source sample, sequenced in a study of cytomegalovirus exposure and HLA in healthy donors. PCR primers comprised 60 Vbeta and 13 Jbeta primers. Using immunoSEQ multiplex PCR, the repertoire was profiled, and TCRdb retains in-frame clones only, with some absent. This table has around 100,000 clones, 74% appearing once. The sample was PBMCs. The source of these receptors is a woman in her thirties or forties in good health and CMV-seropositive.

The chain carries TRBV28 and TRBJ2-1; D is possibly TRBD2 (7 bases). Germline-derived CDR1 and CDR2 are MDHEN and SYDVKM. The CDR3 extends over 15 amino acids. Trimming took 7 bases from V and 7 from J, leaving 20 bases between them. CDR3 loop: CASTGGQGWWNEQFF. The CDR3 DNA reads TGTGCCAGCACCGGGGGGCAGGGTTGGTGGAATGAGCAGTTCTTC.

The V and J genes are TRBV5-1 and TRBJ2-1; TRBD2 aligns across 14 bases. The CDR3 sequence is 15 residues long. Germline CDR1 reads SGHRS; CDR2 reads YFSETQ. Trimming took 7 bases from V and 6 from J; bases not matched to a gene: 6. CDR3 DNA: TGCGCCAGCCGCAGGGGGACTAGCGGGAGCAATGAGCAGTTCTTC. Translating it yields CASRRGTSGSNEQFF.

V gene TRBV5-1 combines with J gene TRBJ1-2, with 7 positions matching TRBD1. The CDR3 covers 15 residues. V shed 4 bases and J 8 bases; nucleotides not matched to a gene: 14. In germline, CDR1 is SGHRS, CDR2 YFSETQ. CDR3 DNA sequence: TGCGCCAGCAGCGGAGGGACAGATTCCTTATTGGGCTACACCTTC. This sequence encodes CASSGGTDSLLGYTF.

The genes are TRBV20-1 and TRBJ2-7, with unresolved D. V dropped 1 base and J dropped 6 bases, with 7 bases sitting between them. This CDR3 has 11 residues. Germline lookup yields CDR1 DFQATT and CDR2 SNEGSKA (reference sequence). Written as DNA, the CDR3 is TGCAGTGCTAGAGTTGGAGCCGAGCAGTACTTC. Protein: CSARVGAEQYF.

The chain has TRBV29-1 and TRBJ2-3; 11 nucleotides line up with TRBD2. The CDR3 totals 16 residues. V lost 3 bases and J lost 3; bases outside the gene matches: 8. Germline assignment: CDR1 SQVTM and CDR2 ANQGSEA. The DNA for the CDR3 is TGCAGCGTTGAGGCTAGCGGGAGGTCGGGGACAGATACGCAGTATTTT. It codes for CSVEASGRSGTDTQYF.